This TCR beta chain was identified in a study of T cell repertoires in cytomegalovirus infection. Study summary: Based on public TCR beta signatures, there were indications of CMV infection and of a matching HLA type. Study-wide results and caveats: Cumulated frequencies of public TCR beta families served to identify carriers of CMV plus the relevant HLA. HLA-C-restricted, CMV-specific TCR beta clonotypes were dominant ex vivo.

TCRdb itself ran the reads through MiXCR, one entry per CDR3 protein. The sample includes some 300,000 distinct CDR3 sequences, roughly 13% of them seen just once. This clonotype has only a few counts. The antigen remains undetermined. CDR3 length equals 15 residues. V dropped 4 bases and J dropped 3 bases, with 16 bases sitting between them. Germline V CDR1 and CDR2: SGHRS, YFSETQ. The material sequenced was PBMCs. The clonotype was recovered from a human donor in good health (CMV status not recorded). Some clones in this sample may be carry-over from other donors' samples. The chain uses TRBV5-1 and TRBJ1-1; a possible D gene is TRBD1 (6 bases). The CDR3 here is CASSRGAAGDTEAFF. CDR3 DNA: TGCGCCAGCAGCAGGGGGGCGGCGGGGGACACTGAAGCTTTCTTT. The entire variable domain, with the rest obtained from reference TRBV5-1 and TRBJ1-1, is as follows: KAGVTQTPRYLIKTRGQQVTLSCSPISGHRSVSWYQQTPGQGLQFLFEYFSETQRNKGNFPGRFSGRQFSNSRSEMNVSTLELGDSALYLCASSRGAAGDTEAFFGQGTRLTVV.